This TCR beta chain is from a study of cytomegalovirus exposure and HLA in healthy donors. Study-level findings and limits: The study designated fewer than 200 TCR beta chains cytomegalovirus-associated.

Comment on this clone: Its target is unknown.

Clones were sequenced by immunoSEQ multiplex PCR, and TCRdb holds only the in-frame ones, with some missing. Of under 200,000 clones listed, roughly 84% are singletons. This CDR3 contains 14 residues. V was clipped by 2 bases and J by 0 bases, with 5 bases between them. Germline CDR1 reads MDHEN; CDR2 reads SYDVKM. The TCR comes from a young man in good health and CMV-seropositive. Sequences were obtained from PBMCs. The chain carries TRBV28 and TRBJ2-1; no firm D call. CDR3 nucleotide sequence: TGTGCCAGCAGTTTAGGCAGCTCCTACAATGAGCAGTTCTTC. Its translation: CASSLGSSYNEQFF.